The text below deals with one T cell receptor beta chain. This sample stems from a study of blood T cell repertoires in COVID-19. TCRdb keeps only in-frame clones here, not all; method: immunoSEQ multiplex PCR. The repertoire holds about 92,000 clones, with 65% to 90% as singletons. J lost 3 bases, V lost 6 bases, and 7 bases had no gene match. Germline assignment: CDR1 SGHRS and CDR2 YFSETQ. The CDR3 is 15 residues long. The chain joins TRBV5-1 to TRBJ1-5, with 9 bases aligning to TRBD1. Input material: peripheral blood. This receptor was obtained from an elderly woman with active or convalescent COVID-19. In nucleotides, the CDR3 is TGCGCCAGCACCCTAGGGACAGGGATCAATCAGCCCCAGCATTTT. It specifies CASTLGTGINQPQHF.